The 11 T cell receptor beta chains in this list originate from one sample, sequenced in a study of cytomegalovirus exposure and HLA in healthy donors. The primer mix had 60 Vbeta and 13 Jbeta primers. Sequencing was performed with immunoSEQ multiplex PCR; in TCRdb, only in-frame clones are kept and a portion is missing. This sample carries about 160,000 clones, approximately 80% of them seen once, and the ten largest clones take about 13%. Material: PBMCs. The receptors come from a man in his forties in good health and CMV-seropositive.

A single count supports this clone. The CDR3 DNA reads as TGTGCCAGCTCACCTTTCGGACAGGGCGGGAACACTGAAGCTTTCTTT. Translating gives CASSPFGQGGNTEAFF. The chain joins TRBV18 to TRBJ1-1; 8 bases map to TRBD1. Germline lookup yields CDR1 KGHSH and CDR2 LQKENI. J lost 1 base, V lost 3 bases, and 7 bases had no gene match. This CDR3 comprises 16 residues.

This clone has a single count. Other nucleotide sequences in the sample specify the same CDR3. This chain uses TRBV5-8 with TRBJ2-3; D possibly corresponds to TRBD2 (6 bases). This CDR3 is built from 15 residues. Trimming stripped 0 bases from V and 2 bases from J, with 10 bases between. The V gene's germline CDR1 is SGHTS and CDR2 YDEGEE. The CDR3 region is CASSLVGGDTDTQYF. The CDR3 DNA sequence: TGTGCCAGCAGCTTGGTCGGAGGGGACACAGATACGCAGTATTTT.

Here the CDR3 DNA reads TGTGCCAGCAGCGAATTGGGAGGGGAGGGGGGGTTCTTC. Protein sequence: CASSELGGEGGFF. The gene calls are TRBV5-4 and TRBJ2-1; D is perhaps TRBD2 (7 bases). The CDR3 is made up of 13 amino acids. The V gene's germline CDR1 is SGHNT and CDR2 YYREEE (reference sequence). Trimming stripped 4 bases from V and 15 bases from J, with 20 bases between.

This chain connects TRBV6-6 to TRBJ2-2; 8 bases align to TRBD1. The CDR3 sequence is 14 residues long. Germline assignment: CDR1 MNHNY and CDR2 SVGAGI (reference sequence). With V trimmed by 2 bases and J by 6 bases, 2 bases remained unmatched. CDR3 sequence (DNA): TGTGCCAGCAGTTACGGACAGGGAGCCGGGGAGCTGTTTTTT. It is translated as CASSYGQGAGELFF.

The V call is TRBV29-1, the J call TRBJ1-1; maybe TRBD1 (5 bases). CDR3 length: 12 amino acids. CDR1 and CDR2 (germline): SQVTM, ANQGSEA. The germline V and J ends were trimmed by 4 bases and 5 bases, with 11 bases remaining between them. DNA of the CDR3: TGCAGCGTTGGTACCGGGGGAACTGAAGCTTTCTTT. This translates into CSVGTGGTEAFF.

The V and J genes are TRBV6-5 and TRBJ2-7; a possible D gene is TRBD2 (5 bases). The CDR3 has 15 residues. V was cut by 3 bases and J by 7 bases, with 19 bases left in between. Germline CDR1 MNHEY, CDR2 SVGAGI. CDR3 residues: CASSYLSRDRDEQYF. The CDR3, as DNA: TGTGCCAGCAGTTATTTGTCGAGGGATCGGGATGAGCAGTACTTC.

This rearrangement joins TRBV18 to TRBJ2-1; TRBD1 agrees at 10 bases. This CDR3 has 15 residues. Trimming cost V 3 bases and J 8 bases; bases outside gene matches: 7. Germline V gives CDR1 KGHSH, CDR2 LQKENI. The CDR3 reads CASSPLGQGKDEQFF. The CDR3 DNA follows: TGTGCCAGCTCACCGTTGGGACAGGGGAAGGATGAGCAGTTCTTC.

With respect to this clone: At one boundary the junction diverges from the germline segment, which might be a read error. Other DNA sequences in this sample translate to the same CDR3. This chain links TRBV27 with TRBJ2-3; D is perhaps TRBD2 (5 bases). Germline loops: CDR1 MNHEY, CDR2 SMNVEV (reference sequence). The CDR3 extends over 16 amino acids. CDR3 coding DNA: TGTGCTAGCAGCCCCCTTGCGGGTATTCTCCCAGATACGCAGTATTTT. As protein: CASSPLAGILPDTQYF.

The chain combines TRBV28 with TRBJ2-5, with D unresolved. CDR3 length: 14 residues. V was pared by 3 bases and J by 3 bases, with 11 bases between. CDR1 is MDHEN and CDR2 is SYDVKM in the germline V gene. The CDR3 here is CASSFVQSEETQYF. For the CDR3, the DNA is TGTGCCAGCAGTTTTGTACAGTCGGAAGAGACCCAGTACTTC.

The CDR3 loop is CASSSGTSGGTSTDTQYF. The CDR3 coding sequence is TGTGCCAGCAGCTCCGGGACTAGCGGAGGGACTAGCACAGATACGCAGTATTTT. The rearrangement uses TRBV5-4 and TRBJ2-3, with 11 bases aligning to TRBD2. V lost 3 bases and J lost 0; bases outside the gene matches: 9. CDR3 length equals 18 residues. CDR1 is SGHNT, CDR2 YYREEE, per germline (reference sequence). The full variable domain, rest sourced from reference TRBV5-4 and TRBJ2-3, is ETGVTQSPTHLIKTRGQQVTLRCSSQSGHNTVSWYQQALGQGPQFIFQYYREEENGRGNFPPRFSGLQFPNYSSELNVNALELDDSALYLCASSSGTSGGTSTDTQYFGPGTRLTVL.

The V gene is TRBV30, the J gene TRBJ2-7, with D perhaps matching TRBD1 (6 bases). CDR3 length: 11 residues. Deletions cut 7 bases from V and 6 bases from J, with 13 bases between. Germline assignment: CDR1 GTSNPN and CDR2 SVGIG (reference sequence). CDR3 in amino acids: CASSGDGEQYF. The CDR3 nucleotides read TGTGCCTCATCAGGGGACGGCGAGCAGTACTTC.